The sequence of this T cell receptor (beta chain) was determined in a study of shared clonotypes between healthy human individuals. Only in-frame clones appear in the TCRdb table, and some are missing; sequencing was by immunoSEQ multiplex PCR. The repertoire holds millions of clones, with 85% to 95% as singletons. Trimming cost V 7 bases and J 4 bases; bases outside gene matches: 7. Looked up from germline, CDR1 is MNHEY and CDR2 is SMNVEV (reference sequence). This CDR3 has 15 residues. The sequence was collected from a young man in good health. This rearrangement joins TRBV27 to TRBJ2-2; TRBD1 matches 9 bases. The sequenced sample was naive CD4+ T cells sorted from blood. Described subset: CD45RA+ positively selected. The CDR3 protein is CASNLQGAITGELFF. In nucleotides, the CDR3 is TGTGCCAGCAACCTACAGGGGGCGATCACCGGGGAGCTGTTTTTT.